The sequence of this T cell receptor beta chain was determined in a study of blood T cells in healthy people across ages. Germline-derived CDR1 and CDR2 are ENHRY and SYGVKD. CDR3 size: 13 residues. This clonotype appeared a few times. Its antigen is undetermined. Overall study results and limits: With naive T cell percentage, TCR beta diversity showed a strong correlation.

With a J-beta primer mix and a sample-barcoded 5' primer, a second PCR ran 7 to 11 cycles. TCRdb itself ran the 5' RACE reads through MiXCR, one entry per CDR3 protein. The table includes fewer than 800,000 distinct CDR3 sequences, roughly 20% detected once. The chain recombines TRBV10-3 with TRBJ2-5; perhaps TRBD1 as D (6 bases). TRBJ2-7 matches the DNA end more closely, so the J call is doubtful. Material: blood. The sequence came from a man aged 65 to 79 in good health. CDR3 in DNA: TGTGCCATCAGTGGCGCCGGACAGAACGAGCAGTACTTC. Translation: CAISGAGQNEQYF.